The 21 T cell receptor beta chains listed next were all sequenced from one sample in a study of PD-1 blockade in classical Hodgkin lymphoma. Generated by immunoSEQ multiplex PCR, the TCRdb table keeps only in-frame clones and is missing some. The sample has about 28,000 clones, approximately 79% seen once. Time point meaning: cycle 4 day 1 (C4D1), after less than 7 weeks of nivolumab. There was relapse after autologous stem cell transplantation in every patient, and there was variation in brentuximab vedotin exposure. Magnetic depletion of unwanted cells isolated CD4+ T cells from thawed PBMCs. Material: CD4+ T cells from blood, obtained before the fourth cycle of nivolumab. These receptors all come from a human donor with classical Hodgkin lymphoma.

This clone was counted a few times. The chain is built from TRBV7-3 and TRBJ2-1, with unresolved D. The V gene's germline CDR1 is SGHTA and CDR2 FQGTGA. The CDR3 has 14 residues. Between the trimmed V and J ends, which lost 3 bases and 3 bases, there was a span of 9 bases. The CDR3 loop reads CASSFGHGYNEQFF. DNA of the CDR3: TGTGCCAGCAGCTTCGGGCACGGCTACAATGAGCAGTTCTTC.

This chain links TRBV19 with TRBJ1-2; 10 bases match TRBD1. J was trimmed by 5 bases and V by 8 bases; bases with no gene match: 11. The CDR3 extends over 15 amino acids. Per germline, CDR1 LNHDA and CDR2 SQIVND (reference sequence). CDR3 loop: CASHNVGTGVYGYTF. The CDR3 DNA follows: TGTGCCAGTCATAATGTCGGGACAGGGGTTTATGGCTACACCTTC. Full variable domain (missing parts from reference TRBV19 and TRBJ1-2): DGGITQSPKYLFRKEGQNVTLSCEQNLNHDAMYWYRQDPGQGLRLIYYSQIVNDFQKGDIAEGYSVSREKKESFPLTVTSAQKNPTAFYLCASHNVGTGVYGYTFGSGTRLTVV.

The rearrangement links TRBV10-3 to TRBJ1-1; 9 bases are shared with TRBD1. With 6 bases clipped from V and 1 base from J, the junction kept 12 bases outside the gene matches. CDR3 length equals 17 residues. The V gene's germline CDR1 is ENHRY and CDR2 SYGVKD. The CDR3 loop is CAISAGSGQGPNTEAFF. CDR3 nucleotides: TGTGCCATCAGCGCAGGTAGCGGACAGGGGCCGAACACTGAAGCTTTCTTT.

CDR3 residues: CASSLWTSGGQETQYF. DNA of the CDR3: TGTGCCAGTAGTCTCTGGACTAGCGGAGGCCAAGAGACCCAGTACTTC. The V call is TRBV19, the J call TRBJ2-5; the match to TRBD2 covers 10 bases. Trimming at V came to 5 bases and at J to 1 base, leaving 7 bases not matched to a gene. The germline CDR1 and CDR2 sequences are LNHDA and SQIVND (reference sequence). The CDR3 is 16 amino acids.

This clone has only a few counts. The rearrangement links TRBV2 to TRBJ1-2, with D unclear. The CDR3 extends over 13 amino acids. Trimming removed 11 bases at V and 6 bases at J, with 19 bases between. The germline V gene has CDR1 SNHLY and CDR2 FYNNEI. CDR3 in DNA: TGTGCCTTCAGCCCAGGAGAATTCGATGGCTACACCTTC. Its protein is CAFSPGEFDGYTF.

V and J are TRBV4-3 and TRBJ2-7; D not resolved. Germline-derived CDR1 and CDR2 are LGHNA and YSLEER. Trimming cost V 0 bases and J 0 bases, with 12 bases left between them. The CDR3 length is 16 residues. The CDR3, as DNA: TGCGCCAGCAGCCAAGATAGGGATGCCAGCTCCTACGAGCAGTACTTC. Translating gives CASSQDRDASSYEQYF.

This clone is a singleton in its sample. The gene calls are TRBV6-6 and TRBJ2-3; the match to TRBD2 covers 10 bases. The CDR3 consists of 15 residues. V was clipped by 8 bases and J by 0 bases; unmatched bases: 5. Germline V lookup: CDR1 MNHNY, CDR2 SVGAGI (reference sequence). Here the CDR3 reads CASRTSGASTDTQYF. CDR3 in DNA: TGTGCCAGCCGTACTAGCGGGGCTAGCACAGATACGCAGTATTTT.

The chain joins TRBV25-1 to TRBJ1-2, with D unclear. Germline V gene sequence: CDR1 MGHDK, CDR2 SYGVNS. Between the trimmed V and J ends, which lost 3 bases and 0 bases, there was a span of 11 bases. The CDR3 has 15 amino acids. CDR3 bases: TGTGCCAGCAGTGACCAACAGAGTGCTAACTATGGCTACACCTTC. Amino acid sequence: CASSDQQSANYGYTF.

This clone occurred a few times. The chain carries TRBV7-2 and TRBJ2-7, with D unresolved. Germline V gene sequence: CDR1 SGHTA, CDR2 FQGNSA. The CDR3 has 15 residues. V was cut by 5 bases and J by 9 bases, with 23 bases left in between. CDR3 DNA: TGTGCCAGCAGCCGCGACTCAACGACCGGATCTGTGCAGTACTTC. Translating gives CASSRDSTTGSVQYF.

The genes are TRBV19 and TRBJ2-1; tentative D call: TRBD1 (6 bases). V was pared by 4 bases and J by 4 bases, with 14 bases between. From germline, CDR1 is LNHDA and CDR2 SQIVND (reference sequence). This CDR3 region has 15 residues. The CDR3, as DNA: TGTGCCAGTAGTAACAGGGAAAGGGTTTACAATGAGCAGTTCTTC. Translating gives CASSNRERVYNEQFF.

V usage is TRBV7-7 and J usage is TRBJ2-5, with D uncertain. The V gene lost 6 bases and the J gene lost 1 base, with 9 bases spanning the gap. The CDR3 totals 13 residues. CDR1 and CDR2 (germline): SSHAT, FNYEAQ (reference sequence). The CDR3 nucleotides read TGTGCCAGCAGTCGGAGTAGCCAAGAGACCCAGTACTTC. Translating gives CASSRSSQETQYF.

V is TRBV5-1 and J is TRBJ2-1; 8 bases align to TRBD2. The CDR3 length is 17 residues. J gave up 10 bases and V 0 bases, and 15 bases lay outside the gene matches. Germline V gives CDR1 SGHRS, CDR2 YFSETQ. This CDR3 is CASSLAGLAPAQGEQFF. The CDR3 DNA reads TGCGCCAGCAGCTTGGCCGGACTAGCCCCGGCGCAGGGAGAGCAGTTCTTC.

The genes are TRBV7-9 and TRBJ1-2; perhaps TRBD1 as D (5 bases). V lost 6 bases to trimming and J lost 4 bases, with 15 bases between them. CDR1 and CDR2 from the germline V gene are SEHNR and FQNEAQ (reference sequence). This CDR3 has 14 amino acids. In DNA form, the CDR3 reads TGTGCCAGCAGTTCGGCCGGGGCCCCCTATGGCTACACCTTC. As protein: CASSSAGAPYGYTF.

CDR3 DNA sequence: TGTGCCAGTAGTTCCTCTTTGGGGACACGGAATCAGCCCCAGCATTTT. It specifies CASSSSLGTRNQPQHF. The rearrangement uses TRBV19 and TRBJ1-5; D may be TRBD1 (6 bases). The V end lost 5 bases, the J end lost 4 bases, and 18 bases lay between the germline ends. The CDR3 extends over 16 amino acids. The germline V gene encodes CDR1 LNHDA and CDR2 SQIVND (reference sequence).

The CDR3 DNA sequence: TGTGCCAGCAGCTTAGGGACAGGGAGGGAGCAGTACTTC. Protein: CASSLGTGREQYF. The rearrangement joins TRBV7-2 to TRBJ2-7, with 8 bases lining up with TRBD1. Germline V gene sequence: CDR1 SGHTA, CDR2 FQGNSA. V lost 1 base to trimming and J lost 7 bases; unmatched junction nucleotides: 3. This CDR3 has 13 residues.

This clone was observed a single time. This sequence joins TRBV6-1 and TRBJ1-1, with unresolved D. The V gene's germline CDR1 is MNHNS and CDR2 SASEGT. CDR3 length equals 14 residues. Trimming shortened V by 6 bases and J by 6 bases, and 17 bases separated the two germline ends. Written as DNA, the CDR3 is TGTGCCAGCAGCGTAGGCTGGGAAAGTTCTGAAGCTTTCTTT. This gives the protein CASSVGWESSEAFF.

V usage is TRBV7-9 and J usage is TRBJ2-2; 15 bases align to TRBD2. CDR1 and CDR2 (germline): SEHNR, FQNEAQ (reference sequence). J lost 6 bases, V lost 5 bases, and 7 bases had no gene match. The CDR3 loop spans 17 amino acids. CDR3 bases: TGTGCCAGCAGCGCAACCGGGACTAGCGGGGGGCCCGGGGAGCTGTTTTTT. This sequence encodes CASSATGTSGGPGELFF.

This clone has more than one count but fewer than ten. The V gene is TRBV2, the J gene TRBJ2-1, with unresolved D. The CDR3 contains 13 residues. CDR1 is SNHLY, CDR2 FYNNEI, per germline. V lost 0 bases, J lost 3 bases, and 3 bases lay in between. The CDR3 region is CASSEASYNEQFF. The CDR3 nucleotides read TGTGCCAGCAGTGAAGCCAGCTACAATGAGCAGTTCTTC.

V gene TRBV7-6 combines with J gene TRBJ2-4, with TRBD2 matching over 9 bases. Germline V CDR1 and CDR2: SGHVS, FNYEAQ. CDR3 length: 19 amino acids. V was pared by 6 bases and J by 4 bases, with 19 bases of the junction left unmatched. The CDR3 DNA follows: TGTGCCAGCAGGAAATATCCCGGGACTAGCTCCTCGGGAAAAAACATTCAGTACTTC. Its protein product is CASRKYPGTSSSGKNIQYF.

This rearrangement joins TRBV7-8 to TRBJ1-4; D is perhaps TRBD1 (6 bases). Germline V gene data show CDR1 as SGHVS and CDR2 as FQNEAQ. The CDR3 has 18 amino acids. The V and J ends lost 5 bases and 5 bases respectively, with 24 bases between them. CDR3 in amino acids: CASSQGRLVWGRNEKLFF. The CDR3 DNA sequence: TGTGCCAGCAGCCAAGGCCGTCTGGTTTGGGGGCGGAATGAAAAACTGTTTTTT.

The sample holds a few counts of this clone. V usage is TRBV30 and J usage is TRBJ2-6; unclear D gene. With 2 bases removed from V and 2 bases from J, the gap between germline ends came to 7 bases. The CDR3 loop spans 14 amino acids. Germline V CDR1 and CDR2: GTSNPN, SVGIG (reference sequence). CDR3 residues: CAWSKGTGANVLTF. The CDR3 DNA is TGTGCCTGGAGTAAGGGCACTGGGGCCAACGTCCTGACTTTC. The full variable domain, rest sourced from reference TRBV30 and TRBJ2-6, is SQTIHQWPATLVQPVGSPLSLECTVEGTSNPNLYWYRQAAGRGLQLLFYSVGIGQISSEVPQNLSASRPQDRQFILSSKKLLLSDSGFYLCAWSKGTGANVLTFGAGSRLTVL.